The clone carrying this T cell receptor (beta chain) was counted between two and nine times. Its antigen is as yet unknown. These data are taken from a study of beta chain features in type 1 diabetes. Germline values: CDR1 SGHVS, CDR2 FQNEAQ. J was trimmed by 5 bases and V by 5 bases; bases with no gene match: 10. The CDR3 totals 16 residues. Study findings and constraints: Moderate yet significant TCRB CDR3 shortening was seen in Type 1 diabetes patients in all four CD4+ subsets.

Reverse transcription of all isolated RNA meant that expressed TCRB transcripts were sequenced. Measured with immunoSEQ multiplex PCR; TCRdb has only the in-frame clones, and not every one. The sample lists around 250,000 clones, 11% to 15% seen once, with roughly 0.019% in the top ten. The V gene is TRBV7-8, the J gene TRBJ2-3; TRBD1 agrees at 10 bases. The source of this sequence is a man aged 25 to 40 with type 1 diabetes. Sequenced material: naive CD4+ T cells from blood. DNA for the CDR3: TGTGCCAGCAGCCCACAGACAGGGGGCAATTTAGATACGCAGTATTTT. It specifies CASSPQTGGNLDTQYF.